The sequence of this T cell receptor beta chain was determined in a study of blood T cell repertoires in COVID-19. Study at large: From the United States, Italy and Spain came samples of acute and convalescent COVID-19.

The germline V gene encodes CDR1 SNHLY and CDR2 FYNNEI. Trimming stripped 4 bases from V and 8 bases from J, with 18 bases between. This CDR3 has 15 residues. As handled by the study authors: Estimation of nucleated cell counts was performed using reference gene primer amplification. The protocol was immunoSEQ multiplex PCR, while the TCRdb copy is restricted to in-frame clones and leaves out a portion. V, J and clone size were drawn from that table, and D and trimming were deduced from the DNA. The sample comprises approximately 71,000 clones, about 82% of which are singletons, and approximately 4.2% rests with the top ten.

This clonotype was sampled from a man aged 50 to 59 with acute or convalescent COVID-19. The material sequenced was peripheral blood. The rearrangement links TRBV2 to TRBJ2-1, with a tentative D call TRBD2 (6 bases). CDR3 residues: CASSGTLGGRDEQFF. CDR3 in DNA: TGTGCCAGCAGTGGGACCCTCGGGGGAAGGGATGAGCAGTTCTTC.